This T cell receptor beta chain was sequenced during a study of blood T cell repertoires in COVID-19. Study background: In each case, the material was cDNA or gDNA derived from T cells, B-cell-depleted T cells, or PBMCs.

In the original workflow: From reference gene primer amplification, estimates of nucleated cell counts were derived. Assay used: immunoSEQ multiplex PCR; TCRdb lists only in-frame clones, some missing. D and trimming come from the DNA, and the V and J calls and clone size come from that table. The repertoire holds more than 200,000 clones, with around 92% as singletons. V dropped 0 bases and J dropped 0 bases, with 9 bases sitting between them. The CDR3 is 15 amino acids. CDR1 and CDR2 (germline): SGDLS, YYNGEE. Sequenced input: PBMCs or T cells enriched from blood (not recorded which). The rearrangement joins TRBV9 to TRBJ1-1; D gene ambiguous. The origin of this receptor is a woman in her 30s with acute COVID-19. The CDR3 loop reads CASSVEPRLNTEAFF. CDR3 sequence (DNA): TGTGCCAGCAGCGTAGAACCGCGTCTGAACACTGAAGCTTTCTTT. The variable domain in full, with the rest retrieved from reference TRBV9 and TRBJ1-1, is DSGVTQTPKHLITATGQRVTLRCSPRSGDLSVYWYQQSLDQGLQFLIQYYNGEERAKGNILERFSAQQFPDLHSELNLSSLELGDSALYFCASSVEPRLNTEAFFGQGTRLTVV.